These T cell receptor beta chains were read from a single sample in a study of cytomegalovirus exposure and HLA in healthy donors. Sequencing was performed with immunoSEQ multiplex PCR; in TCRdb, only in-frame clones are kept and a portion is missing. The sample consists of just over 150,000 clones, approximately 72% of them appearing once. Sequenced input: PBMCs. These receptors were collected from a female donor in good health and CMV-seronegative. Both conserved end residues are part of each CDR3. Fields, in order: J gene, clone size, V gene, D gene, CDR3 protein, CDR3 DNA. D genes are given only for firm matches. Part of the rows lack a size; the others show once, few, many or a class for expanded clones.

TRBJ2-7 few TRBV7-9 TRBD2 CASSLASGRVFGEQYF TGTGCCAGCAGCTTAGCATCCGGGAGGGTCTTTGGGGAGCAGTACTTC
TRBJ2-4 NA TRBV28 TRBD2 CASSASGPNIQYF TGTGCCAGCAGCGCTAGCGGGCCTAACATTCAGTACTTC
TRBJ1-3 NA TRBV5-1 TRBD1 CASSLGLGQGSGNTIYF TGCGCCAGCAGCTTGGGGCTTGGACAGGGCTCTGGAAACACCATATATTTT
TRBJ2-3 NA TRBV5-6 TRBD2 CASSSTGAGDFTDTQYF TGTGCCAGCAGCTCGACCGGGGCGGGAGATTTTACAGATACGCAGTATTTT
TRBJ1-2 NA TRBV5-1 NA CASSLGQGSYGYTF TGCGCCAGCAGCTTGGGGCAGGGATCTTATGGCTACACCTTC
TRBJ2-3 NA TRBV18 TRBD1 CASSRIQGVSSLFTQYF TGTGCCAGCTCCCGAATTCAGGGGGTTTCTTCGCTTTTTACGCAGTATTTT
TRBJ1-6 NA TRBV2 NA CASSDRGASPLHF TGTGCCAGCAGTGATCGGGGGGCTTCACCCCTCCACTTT
TRBJ2-7 NA TRBV6-5 NA CASSYGSRGGSYEQYF TGTGCCAGCAGTTACGGTTCTAGGGGGGGCTCCTACGAGCAGTACTTC
TRBJ2-7 once TRBV11-2 TRBD2 CASSLSTSGPYEQYF TGTGCCAGCAGCTTGTCTACTAGCGGTCCCTACGAGCAGTACTTC
TRBJ1-2 NA TRBV5-7 NA CASSSTEPKNYGYTF TGTGCCAGCAGCTCCACAGAACCAAAGAACTATGGCTACACCTTC
TRBJ1-2 NA TRBV19 TRBD1 CASSNQRTGGGYGYTF TGTGCCAGTAGTAACCAGAGGACAGGGGGCGGATATGGCTACACCTTC
TRBJ1-5 once TRBV2 NA CASSFNREQPQHF TGTGCCAGCAGCTTTAACAGGGAACAGCCCCAGCATTTT
TRBJ2-1 few TRBV19 TRBD2 CASSLTGGGRFNEQFF TGTGCCAGTAGCCTCACCGGGGGGGGCAGGTTTAATGAGCAGTTCTTC
TRBJ1-1 NA TRBV18 TRBD1 CASSPPDRGNTEAFF TGTGCCAGCTCACCACCGGACAGGGGAAACACTGAAGCTTTCTTT
TRBJ2-5 NA TRBV5-1 NA CASSLVGALGQETQYF TGCGCCAGCAGCTTGGTAGGGGCCCTAGGACAAGAGACCCAGTACTTC
TRBJ1-1 NA TRBV5-4 NA CASSDEGGGDTEAFF TGTGCCAGCAGCGACGAGGGGGGGGGAGACACTGAAGCTTTCTTT
TRBJ2-7 few TRBV4-2 TRBD2 CASSPLAGGYEQYF TGTGCCAGCAGCCCACTAGCGGGAGGGTACGAGCAGTACTTC
TRBJ1-5 NA TRBV5-5 TRBD1 CASSHQNLGQGYQPQHF TGTGCCAGCAGCCACCAAAACTTGGGACAGGGGTATCAGCCCCAGCATTTT
TRBJ1-1 NA TRBV10-3 TRBD1 CAISEYPGTGTEAFF TGTGCCATCAGTGAGTACCCTGGGACAGGCACTGAAGCTTTCTTT
TRBJ1-2 NA TRBV6-6 NA CASSYQAGVWGYTF TGTGCCAGCAGCTATCAGGCAGGGGTTTGGGGCTACACCTTC
TRBJ2-7 NA TRBV11-2 TRBD2 CASTLTEWTSGFYEQYF TGTGCCAGCACCTTAACAGAGTGGACTAGCGGGTTCTACGAGCAGTACTTC
TRBJ1-2 NA TRBV5-1 TRBD1 CASSKGTGGNGYTF TGCGCCAGCAGCAAAGGGACAGGGGGCAATGGCTACACCTTC
TRBJ2-7 NA TRBV9 TRBD1 CASSAGTGLYYEQYF TGTGCCAGCAGCGCGGGGACAGGACTATACTACGAGCAGTACTTC
TRBJ1-5 NA TRBV10-3 NA CAISGGGAEPQHF TGTGCCATCAGTGGAGGGGGGGCAGAGCCCCAGCATTTT
TRBJ1-1 once TRBV18 TRBD1 CASTTGTGTYTEAFF TGTGCCAGCACCACCGGGACAGGGACCTACACTGAAGCTTTCTTT
TRBJ2-5 NA TRBV11-2 NA CASSLDLGAGETQYF TGTGCCAGCAGCTTAGATCTGGGGGCCGGGGAGACCCAGTACTTC
TRBJ1-2 NA TRBV13 NA CASSTRRDGSYGYTF TGTGCCAGCAGCACCCGGCGGGACGGATCTTATGGCTACACCTTC
TRBJ2-5 NA TRBV9 TRBD1 CASSVGTGQETQYF TGTGCCAGCAGCGTCGGGACAGGACAAGAGACCCAGTACTTC
TRBJ1-5 NA TRBV5-8 TRBD1 CASRGRTGYNQPQHF TGTGCCAGCAGGGGGAGGACAGGGTATAATCAGCCCCAGCATTTT
TRBJ2-3 NA TRBV7-9 NA CASSPYSTDTQYF TGTGCCAGCAGTCCGTATAGCACAGATACGCAGTATTTT
TRBJ1-2 NA TRBV6-6 TRBD1 CASSAGTGEYYGYTF TGTGCCAGCAGTGCTGGGACAGGGGAGTACTATGGCTACACCTTC
TRBJ2-7 NA TRBV27 NA CASSLTGPYEQYF TGTGCCAGCAGTTTAACAGGGCCGTACGAGCAGTACTTC
TRBJ2-2 NA TRBV2 NA CASSASRGVGELFF TGTGCCAGCAGTGCGTCCAGGGGCGTTGGGGAGCTGTTTTTT
TRBJ1-1 NA TRBV19 NA CASSMGAFTVNTEAFF TGTGCCAGTAGTATGGGGGCCTTTACGGTGAACACTGAAGCTTTCTTT
TRBJ2-5 few TRBV2 NA CASSGLGVGTQYF TGTGCCAGCAGTGGTTTAGGGGTGGGGACCCAGTACTTC
TRBJ2-7 once TRBV21-1 NA CASLGTDCHYEQYF TGTGCCAGCCTTGGGACAGACTGTCACTACGAGCAGTACTTC
TRBJ1-2 NA TRBV5-1 NA CASSLNGQGGIYGYTF TGCGCCAGCAGCTTGAACGGGCAGGGTGGGATCTATGGCTACACCTTC